The subject of this entry is one TCR beta chain. This receptor's antigen is unknown. It has no much larger one-base neighbor in the sample; base qualities were not kept. The immunoSEQ Assay, a bias-controlled multiplex PCR, was used to amplify TCRbeta CDR3 regions from genomic DNA. The study's own analysis went as follows. The number of nucleated cells in each sample was estimated from the amplification of reference gene primers within the assay. Sequence reads were collapsed and filtered to measure the absolute abundance of every unique TCRbeta CDR3 rearrangement. For each sample, productive Simpson clonality was calculated as the square root of Simpson's diversity index over productive rearrangements. The table was pulled from immuneACCESS by TCRdb, which kept in-frame rearrangements only. Such tables lose some clones; where checked, under half of the loss comes from unresolved V genes, and the rest has no known cause. Clonal size and the V and J genes are those of that table, whereas D and trimming came from the DNA. The sample yields fewer than 300,000 clones; 86% were counted once. Jointly, the top ten make up around a tenth of the sample.

This sample was included in a study of blood T cell repertoires in COVID-19 (dated by TCRdb to between 2020 and 2021). Study-level background: Samples covering the acute and convalescent phases of COVID-19 were provided by collaborators in the United States, Italy and Spain. The prospective study material was composed of cDNA or gDNA derived from T cells, B-cell-depleted T cells, or PBMCs. Subjects who had been exposed to COVID-19, were actively infected with it, or had recovered from it provided the deeply sampled blood TCRbeta repertoires that made up the dataset. A freely available public database, intended as a resource for researchers studying the immune response to SARS-CoV-2, is where the repertoires were released. Samples came from the ongoing ImmuneRACE study (first 160 participants) plus 1,254 subjects from 6 global collaborators. Sample metadata almost always included a de-identified subject ID, COVID-19 status, age in years and sex. Where HLA class I and class II types were available, the types were taken from metadata supplied by the sample provider, not from assay-based typing. The paper's findings and limits, for the study overall: The amount of clinical and demographic metadata varied by source and participant and was provided uncurated.

CDR1 is given as SNHLY and CDR2 as FYNNEI, both from the germline V gene. The V and J ends are trimmed by 6 bases and 1 base, leaving 12 bases between them. The CDR3 holds 14 amino acids from the cysteine to the phenylalanine. Just the 42-base CDR3 DNA is kept, in frame starting at base 1. One collaborating source in Seattle enrolled patients during active infection and followed them longitudinally through the course of disease. Collaborating institutions collected whole blood in K2EDTA tubes following their own protocols. For TCRbeta analysis, collaborator samples were shipped as frozen whole blood, as isolated PBMCs, or as DNA extracted from either sample type.

This chain is built from TRBV2 and TRBJ1-1; the D gene is perhaps TRBD1, on 5 matching bases. This sequence originates from a man aged 45-60 years with COVID-19, enrolled during active disease. Sequencing was performed on peripheral blood. Here is the DNA: TGTGCCAGCAGCGGATTAACAGGGAACACTGAAGCTTTCTTT. Its product reads: CASSGLTGNTEAFF.